This TCR delta chain originates from a study of gamma-delta T cells after stem cell transplantation. This clone was picked up a small number of times. A read error likely explains why the TCRdb protein, taken from a much larger clone, differs from this DNA's translation at residue 3; the protein shown is translated from the DNA. TCRdb re-processed the RT-PCR reads using CATT. Of approximately 2,800 delta-chain clones detected, about 3% appear once; the ten largest clones hold roughly a quarter. Material: gamma-delta T cells. The clonotype comes from a human donor. It is not recorded whose cells these are; they may come from a transplant donor.

DNA of the CDR3: TGTGCCTTTGACACCGTCGGGGCTAACACCGATAAACTCATCTTT. Translation: CAFDTVGANTDKLIF. The V call is TRDV2, the J call TRDJ1; no firm D call. Germline V CDR1 and CDR2: GEAIGNYY, EKD. The CDR3 runs to 15 residues.